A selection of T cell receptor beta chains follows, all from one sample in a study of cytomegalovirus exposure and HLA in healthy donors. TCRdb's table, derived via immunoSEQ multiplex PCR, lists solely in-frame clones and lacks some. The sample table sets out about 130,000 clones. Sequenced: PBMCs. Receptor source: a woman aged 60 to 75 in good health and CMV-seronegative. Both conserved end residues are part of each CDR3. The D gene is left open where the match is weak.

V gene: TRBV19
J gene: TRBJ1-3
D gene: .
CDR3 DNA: TGTGCCAGTAGTGGGAGAAGAAACACCATATATTTT
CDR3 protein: CASSGRRNTIYF

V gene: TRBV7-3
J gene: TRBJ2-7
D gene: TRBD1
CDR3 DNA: TGTGCCAGCAGCCACCTCCGGGACAGGGGTTGGGAGGAGCAGTACTTC
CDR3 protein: CASSHLRDRGWEEQYF

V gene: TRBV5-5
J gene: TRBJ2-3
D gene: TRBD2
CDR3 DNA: TGTGCCAGCAGCTATGCGGGGACTAGCGGGGCCACAGATACGCAGTATTTT
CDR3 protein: CASSYAGTSGATDTQYF

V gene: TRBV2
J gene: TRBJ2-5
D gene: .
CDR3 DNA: TGTGCCAGCAGCCGTTTCAGGGGAGAGACCCAGTACTTC
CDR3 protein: CASSRFRGETQYF

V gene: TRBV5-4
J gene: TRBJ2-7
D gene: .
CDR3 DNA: TGTGCCAGCAGCTTTGCAGGTGCCTACGAGCAGTACTTC
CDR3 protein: CASSFAGAYEQYF

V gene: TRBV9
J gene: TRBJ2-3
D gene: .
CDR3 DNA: TGTGCCAGCAGCGGTTCCGCTACGCGGAACACAGATACGCAGTATTTT
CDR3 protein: CASSGSATRNTDTQYF

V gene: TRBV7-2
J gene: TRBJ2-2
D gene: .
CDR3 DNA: TGTGCCAGCCGAGGGGGTTGGGGCGGGGAGCTGTTTTTT
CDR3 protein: CASRGGWGGELFF

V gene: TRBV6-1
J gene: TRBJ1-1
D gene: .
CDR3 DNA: TGTGCCAGCAGTGAGGAGGGACGGAACACTGAAGCTTTCTTT
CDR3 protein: CASSEEGRNTEAFF

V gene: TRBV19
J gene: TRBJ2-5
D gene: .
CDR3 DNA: TGTGCCAGCCGAGGGGTGGGGGGAGGACAAGAGACCCAGTACTTC
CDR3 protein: CASRGVGGGQETQYF

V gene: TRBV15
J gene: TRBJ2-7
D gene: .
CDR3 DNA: TGTGCCACCAGCAGAGATCAGGGGTCCTACGAGCAGTACTTC
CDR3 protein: CATSRDQGSYEQYF

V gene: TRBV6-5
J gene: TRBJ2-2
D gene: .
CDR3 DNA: TGTGCCAGCAGAAGGACAGAGATTAACACCGGGGAGCTGTTTTTT
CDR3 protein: CASRRTEINTGELFF

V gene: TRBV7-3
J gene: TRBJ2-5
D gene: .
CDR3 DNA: TGTGCCAGCAGCTTAGGAGGAGACAGGTCGATGCGGCAACAAGAGACCCAGTACTTC
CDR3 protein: CASSLGGDRSMRQQETQYF

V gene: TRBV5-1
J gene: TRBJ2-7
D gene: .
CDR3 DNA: TGCGCCAGCAGGGCCAGGGATGTGGGGTATCACTACGAGCAGTACTTC
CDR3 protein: CASRARDVGYHYEQYF

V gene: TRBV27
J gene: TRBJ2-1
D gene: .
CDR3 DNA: TGTGCCAGCAGTTTATTACGGACTCGAGATGAGCAGTTCTTC
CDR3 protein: CASSLLRTRDEQFF

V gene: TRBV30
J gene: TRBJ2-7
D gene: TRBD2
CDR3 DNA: TGTGCCTCACGGAGTAGGCTAGCGGGAGGCTACGAGCAGTACTTC
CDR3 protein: CASRSRLAGGYEQYF

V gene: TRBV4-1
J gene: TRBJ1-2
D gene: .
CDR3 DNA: TGCGCCAGCAGCCAAGAGATGGGGGGATATGGCTACACCTTC
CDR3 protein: CASSQEMGGYGYTF

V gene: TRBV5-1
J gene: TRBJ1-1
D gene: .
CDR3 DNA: TGCGCCAGCAGCTTGGAAGTCGGAGTGAACACTGAAGCTTTCTTT
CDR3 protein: CASSLEVGVNTEAFF

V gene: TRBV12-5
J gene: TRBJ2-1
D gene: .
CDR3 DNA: TGTGCTAGTGGCCCTATACAGGGTCGATCCTACAATGAGCAGTTCTTC
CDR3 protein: CASGPIQGRSYNEQFF

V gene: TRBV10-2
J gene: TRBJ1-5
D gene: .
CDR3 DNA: TGCGCCAGCAGGGACAGACACAATCAGCCCCAGCATTTT
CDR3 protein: CASRDRHNQPQHF

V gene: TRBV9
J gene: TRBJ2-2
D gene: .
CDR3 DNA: TGTGCCAGCAGCCCTTTGGACAGGAACACCGGGGAGCTGTTTTTT
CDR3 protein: CASSPLDRNTGELFF

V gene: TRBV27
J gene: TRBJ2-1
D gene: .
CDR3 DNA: TGTGCCAGCAGTGGACGACAGGTATACAATGAGCAGTTCTTC
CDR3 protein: CASSGRQVYNEQFF

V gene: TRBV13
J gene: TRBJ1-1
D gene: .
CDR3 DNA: TGTGCCAGCAGCTCCCTCCGGGACACTGAAGCTTTCTTT
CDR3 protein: CASSSLRDTEAFF

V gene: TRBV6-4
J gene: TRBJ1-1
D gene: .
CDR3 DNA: TGTGCCAGCAGTGTTGGCTACCCGCAGGTGGACACTGAAGCTTTCTTT
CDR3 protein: CASSVGYPQVDTEAFF

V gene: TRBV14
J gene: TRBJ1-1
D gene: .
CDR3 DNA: TGTGCCAGCAGCCAATCCTACCCCCCACTCACTGAAGCTTTCTTT
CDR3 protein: CASSQSYPPLTEAFF

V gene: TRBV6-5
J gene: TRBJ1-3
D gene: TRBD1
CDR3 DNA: TGTGCCAGCAGTTACTCGACAGGGAGCTCTGGAAACACCATATATTTT
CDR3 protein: CASSYSTGSSGNTIYF

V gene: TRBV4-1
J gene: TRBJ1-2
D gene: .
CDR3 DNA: TGCGCCAGCAGCCGGACATCGATGGACTATGGCTACACCTTC
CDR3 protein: CASSRTSMDYGYTF

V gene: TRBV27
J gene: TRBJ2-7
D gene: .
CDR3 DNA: TGTGCCAGCAGTTGGACAGAGATGCCCTACGAGCAGTACTTC
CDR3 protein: CASSWTEMPYEQYF

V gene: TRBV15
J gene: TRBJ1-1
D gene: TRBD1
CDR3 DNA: TGTGCCACCAGCGAACGGACAGGGGGCTGGACTGAAGCTTTCTTT
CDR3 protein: CATSERTGGWTEAFF

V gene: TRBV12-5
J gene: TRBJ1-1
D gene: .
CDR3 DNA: TGTGCTAGTGGTTTGACGACGGGGAGATTGAACACTGAAGCTTTCTTT
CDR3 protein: CASGLTTGRLNTEAFF

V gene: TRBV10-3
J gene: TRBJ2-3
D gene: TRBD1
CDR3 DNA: TGTGCCATCAGTGTGGGCAGGGGGCAGGCAGATACGCAGTATTTT
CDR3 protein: CAISVGRGQADTQYF

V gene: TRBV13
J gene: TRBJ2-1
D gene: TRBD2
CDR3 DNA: TGTGCCAGCAGCGCGGGACTAGCGGGGGGGACTGAGCAGTTCTTC
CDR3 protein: CASSAGLAGGTEQFF

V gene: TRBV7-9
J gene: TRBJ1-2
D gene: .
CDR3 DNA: TGTGCCAGCAGCTTAGAACGGAGAGGCTACACCTTC
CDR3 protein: CASSLERRGYTF

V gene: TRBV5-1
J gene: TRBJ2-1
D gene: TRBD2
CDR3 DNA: TGCGCCAGCAGCACTCAGCGGGAGAGTAGGAATGAGCAGTTCTTC
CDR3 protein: CASSTQRESRNEQFF

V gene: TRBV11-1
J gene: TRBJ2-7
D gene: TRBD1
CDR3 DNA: TGTGCCAGCAGCCCGGGACAGGGCGGCTACGAGCAGTACTTC
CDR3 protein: CASSPGQGGYEQYF

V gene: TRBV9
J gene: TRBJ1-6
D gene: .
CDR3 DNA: TGTGCCAGCAGCGTAGGCGCCGATAATTCACCCCTCCACTTT
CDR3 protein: CASSVGADNSPLHF

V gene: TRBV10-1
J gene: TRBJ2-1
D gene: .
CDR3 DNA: TGCGCCAGCAGTGAGCCCCCTAGAGATGAGCAGTTCTTC
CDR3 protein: CASSEPPRDEQFF

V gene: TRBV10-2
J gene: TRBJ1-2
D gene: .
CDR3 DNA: TGCGCCAGCAGTGAGTCGAGGCGAAACTATGGCTACACCTTC
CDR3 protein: CASSESRRNYGYTF

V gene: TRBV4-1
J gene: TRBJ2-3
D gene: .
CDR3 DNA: TGCGCCAGCAGCCAAAACAGTGGGGGGACAGATACGCAGTATTTT
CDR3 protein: CASSQNSGGTDTQYF

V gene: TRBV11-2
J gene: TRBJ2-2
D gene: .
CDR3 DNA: TGTGCCAGCAGTCCGACACGCCAGAACACCGGGGAGCTGTTTTTT
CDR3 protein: CASSPTRQNTGELFF

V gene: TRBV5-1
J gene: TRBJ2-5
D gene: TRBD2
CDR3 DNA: TGCGCCAGCAGCGCCGGGACTAGCAAAGAGACCCAGTACTTC
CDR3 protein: CASSAGTSKETQYF

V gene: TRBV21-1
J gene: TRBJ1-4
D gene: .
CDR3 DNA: TGTGCCAGCACCCAGCGAGGGATAGGAGAAAAACTGTTTTTT
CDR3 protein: CASTQRGIGEKLFF

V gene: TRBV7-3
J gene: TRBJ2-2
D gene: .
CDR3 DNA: TGTGCCAGCAGCCGCGGGGTCACCGGGGAGCTGTTTTTT
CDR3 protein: CASSRGVTGELFF

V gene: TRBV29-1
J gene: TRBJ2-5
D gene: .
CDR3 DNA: TGCAGCGTTGATCGGGGGAGTGGGACCGGGACCCAGTACTTC
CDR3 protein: CSVDRGSGTGTQYF

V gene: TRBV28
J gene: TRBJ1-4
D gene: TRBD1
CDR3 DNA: TGTGCCAGCAGTTTGAGGGGGGGACAGGGGTTTGTTTTT
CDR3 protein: CASSLRGGQGFVF